This T cell receptor beta chain was captured by sequencing in a study of Tregs in tolerant kidney transplant recipients. Notes on this clone: Its antigen is unknown.

Study outcomes and limitations: The small number of patients limits these findings pending further validation. Activated donor B cell expansion appeared to reveal the most relevant donor-specific TCRbeta repertoire. Changing PCR primers prevented nucleotide comparison between some patients' samples.

Germline assignment: CDR1 SGHTA and CDR2 FQGNSA. V was cut by 2 bases and J by 7 bases, with 13 bases left in between. There are 14 residues in the CDR3. Related graft donors supplied nonmyeloablative bone marrow transplants, and mixed chimerism was transient. Unstimulated regulatory T cells (CD4+CD25+CD127-), CD4+CD25- non-regulatory cells, CD4 and CD8 cells were FACS-sorted from thawed PBMCs. Method: immunoSEQ multiplex PCR; TCRdb's copy keeps in-frame clones and lacks some. The sample yields under 90,000 clones, 75% to 95% seen once. This sample comprised CD4+ T cells from blood (PBMCs), obtained 24 months after the transplant. The chain has TRBV7-2 and TRBJ2-3; tentatively, D is TRBD1 (7 bases). The sequence derives from a human patient who received a combined kidney and bone marrow transplant. Some of these T cells may belong to the graft donor. The CDR3 region is CASSLTSRGNTQYF. As DNA, the CDR3 is TGTGCCAGCAGCTTAACTAGCAGGGGGAATACGCAGTATTTT.